This T cell receptor (beta chain) was found in a study of Ad26.COV2.S vaccination and SARS-CoV-2 variants. This table comes from immunoSEQ multiplex PCR, and its TCRdb copy is limited to in-frame clones, with some not included. The data hold under 550,000 clones, with 75% to 95% observed a single time. The treatment: around 19 received Ad26.COV2.S at low or high dose, single or two shots; 5 received placebo; per-sample allocation not given. The samples were gathered on day 63 after the first injection of vaccine or placebo. The CDR3 covers 15 residues. Germline trimming cut 4 bases from V and 0 bases from J; bases unmatched to any gene: 1. CDR1 and CDR2 (germline): LGHDT, YNNKEL (reference sequence).

This chain uses TRBV3-1 (or the pseudogene TRBV3-2) with TRBJ2-7, with 12 bases aligning to TRBD2. This specimen was peripheral blood, taken in a trial of Ad26.COV2.S vaccine versus placebo. This TCR was recovered from a person between 18 and 60 years old who received the Ad26.COV2.S COVID-19 vaccine or a placebo. The CDR3 sequence: CASSRLAGASYEQYF. The CDR3 DNA follows: TGTGCCAGCAGCCGACTAGCGGGGGCCTCCTACGAGCAGTACTTC.